This T cell receptor beta chain was profiled in a study of T cell responses to AZD1222 COVID-19 vaccine. Study findings and constraints: Repertoires were obtained solely post-peak T cell response. Clonal diversity was possibly underestimated, and the donors were mostly white British, with more females. Dominant at 160-218 and 743-854, vaccine-associated CD4 TCRs also spanned spike. Close to half of all spike-specific TCRs reportedly target regions of the variants that are unmutated.

Profiling relied on immunoSEQ multiplex PCR, and the TCRdb table lists in-frame clones only, not all of them. The table records about 92,000 clones, nearly 90% of them present only once. This CDR3 spans 13 amino acids. V dropped 2 bases and J dropped 9 bases, with 10 bases sitting between them. The germline V gene has CDR1 SGHAT and CDR2 FQNNGV. Remarks on this clone: Its target is unknown.

This material consisted of peripheral blood, taken on day 0 of AZD1222 vaccination. The rearrangement uses TRBV11-2 and TRBJ2-2; TRBD1 is a possible D gene (5 bases). The clonotype was recovered from an adult in good health. CDR3 sequence: CASSLFQGRELFF. DNA for the CDR3: TGTGCCAGCAGCTTATTCCAGGGAAGGGAGCTGTTTTTT.